The T cell receptor (beta chain) described here comes from a study of cytomegalovirus exposure and HLA in healthy donors. Study results and limitations: The analysis excluded some indistinguishable V segments, including TRBV6-2 and TRBV6-3. A prior analysis recorded that most TCR beta V segments were productive about 87% or about 30% of the time.

Per germline, CDR1 MNHEY and CDR2 SMNVEV (reference sequence). The CDR3 is 14 residues long. V trimming: 5 bases; J trimming: 8 bases; junction bases outside the gene matches: 8. The PCR had 60 Vbeta and 13 Jbeta primers. Clones were sequenced by immunoSEQ multiplex PCR, and TCRdb holds only the in-frame ones, with some missing. The sample lists tens of thousands of clones, about 75% occurring once. Participants comprised healthy donors of bone marrow. In nominal health when sampled, donors likely had unrecorded immune exposures nonetheless. Comment on this clone: Its antigen is still unknown.

Sample: PBMCs. This receptor was obtained from a man aged 55-75 years in good health and CMV-seropositive. This rearrangement joins TRBV27 to TRBJ1-2; 10 bases match TRBD1. The CDR3 sequence: CASSTRQGAGGYTF. CDR3 nucleotides: TGTGCCAGCAGTACAAGACAGGGGGCCGGGGGCTACACCTTC.